Presented here are 8 T cell receptor beta chains from one specimen sequenced in a study of blood T cell repertoires in COVID-19. The assay was immunoSEQ multiplex PCR, and TCRdb's table has in-frame clones only and misses some. The table has fewer than 200,000 clones, approximately 80% seen once. The sample consisted of PBMCs or T cells enriched from blood (not recorded which). These receptors were taken from a man aged 45-65 years who had recovered from COVID-19.

CDR3 bases: TGTGCCATACAGCTCCCACCCACGGGGGAGCAGTACTTC. It yields the protein CAIQLPPTGEQYF. The chain joins TRBV10-3 to TRBJ2-7; tentative D call: TRBD2 (5 bases). Germline-derived CDR1 and CDR2 are ENHRY and SYGVKD. V was clipped by 9 bases and J by 7 bases, with 19 bases between them. This CDR3 is 13 amino acids long.

This rearrangement joins TRBV28 to TRBJ1-2; the D gene is possibly TRBD1 (6 bases). Per the germline V gene, CDR1 is MDHEN and CDR2 is SYDVKM. The CDR3 has 15 amino acids. Trimming shortened V by 3 bases and J by 4 bases, and 15 bases separated the two germline ends. The CDR3 DNA sequence: TGTGCCAGCAGTTTGGCGATCAGAGGGGGCTATGGCTACACCTTC. It translates to CASSLAIRGGYGYTF.

The table lists this clone with a count of one. This chain uses TRBV4-1 with TRBJ2-5; 11 bases align to TRBD1. In germline, CDR1 is MGHRA, CDR2 YSYEKL. The CDR3 totals 14 residues. V shed 4 bases, J shed 4 bases, and the junction held 2 bases outside the gene matches. The CDR3, as DNA: TGCGCCAGCAGCCGGGGACAGGGGGTAGAGACCCAGTACTTC. This sequence encodes CASSRGQGVETQYF.

The rearrangement uses TRBV10-2 and TRBJ2-7; the D gene is possibly TRBD1 (6 bases). Trimming shortened V by 6 bases and J by 0 bases, and 15 bases separated the two germline ends. CDR1 and CDR2 (germline): WSHSY, SAAADI. There are 15 residues in the CDR3. The CDR3 DNA sequence: TGCGCCAGCAGAAATGCAGGGGTAACCTCCTACGAGCAGTACTTC. Its protein product is CASRNAGVTSYEQYF.

The table lists this clone with a count of one. This chain links TRBV5-4 with TRBJ2-2; D possibly corresponds to TRBD1 (5 bases). CDR1 and CDR2 from the germline V gene are SGHNT and YYREEE (reference sequence). This CDR3 comprises 16 residues. V was cut by 3 bases and J by 2 bases, with 14 bases left in between. The CDR3 loop is CASSSRPDKNTGELFF. The CDR3 DNA reads as TGTGCCAGCAGCTCTAGGCCGGACAAAAACACCGGGGAGCTGTTTTTT.

CDR3 protein: CASSIGIRGSGELFF. CDR3 coding DNA: TGTGCCAGCAGTATAGGTATTCGAGGGTCCGGGGAGCTGTTTTTT. The genes are TRBV28 and TRBJ2-2; D possibly corresponds to TRBD2 (5 bases). V lost 5 bases to trimming and J lost 6 bases, with 16 bases between them. Looked up from germline, CDR1 is MDHEN and CDR2 is SYDVKM. The length of the CDR3 is 15 residues.

The CDR3 region is CASSLFQGSYGYTF. The CDR3, as DNA: TGTGCCAGCAGTTTATTCCAAGGGAGCTATGGCTACACCTTC. This chain links TRBV28 with TRBJ1-2; D is ambiguous. The CDR3 is made up of 14 amino acids. Per the germline V gene, CDR1 is MDHEN and CDR2 is SYDVKM. V dropped 1 base and J dropped 4 bases, with 10 bases sitting between them.

This rearrangement joins TRBV9 to TRBJ2-1; no reliable D call. The CDR3 is made up of 19 amino acids. V lost 3 bases and J lost 1, with 23 bases in between. Germline-derived CDR1 and CDR2 are SGDLS and YYNGEE. DNA for the CDR3: TGTGCCAGCAGCGCCAACCCCCTCGATCGGGTTGGGTCCTACAATGAGCAGTTCTTC. This translates into CASSANPLDRVGSYNEQFF.